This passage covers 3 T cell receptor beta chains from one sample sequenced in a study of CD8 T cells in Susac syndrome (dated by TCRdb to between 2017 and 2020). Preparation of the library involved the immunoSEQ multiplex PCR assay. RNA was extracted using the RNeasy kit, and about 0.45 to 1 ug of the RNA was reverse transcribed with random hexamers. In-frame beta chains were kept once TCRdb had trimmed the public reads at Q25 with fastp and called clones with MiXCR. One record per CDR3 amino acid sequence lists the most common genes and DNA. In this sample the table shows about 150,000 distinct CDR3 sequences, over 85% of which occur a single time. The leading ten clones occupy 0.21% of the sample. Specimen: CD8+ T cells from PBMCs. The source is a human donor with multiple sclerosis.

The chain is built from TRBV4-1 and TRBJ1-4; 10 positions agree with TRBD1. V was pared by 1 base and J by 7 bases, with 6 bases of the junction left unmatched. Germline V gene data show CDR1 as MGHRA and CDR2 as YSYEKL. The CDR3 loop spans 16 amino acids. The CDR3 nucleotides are TGCGCCAGCAGCCAAGGATCTGGGACAGGGGCTGAAAAACTGTTTTTT. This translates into CASSQGSGTGAEKLFF.

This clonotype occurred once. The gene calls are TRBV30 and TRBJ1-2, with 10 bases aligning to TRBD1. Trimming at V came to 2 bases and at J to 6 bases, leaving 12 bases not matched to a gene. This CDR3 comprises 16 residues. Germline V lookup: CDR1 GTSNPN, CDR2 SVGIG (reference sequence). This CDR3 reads CAWSPPRTGGMDGYTF. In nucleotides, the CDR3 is TGTGCCTGGAGTCCCCCGCGGACAGGGGGGATGGATGGCTACACCTTC.

CDR3 region: CSAEYRGTGFF. As DNA, the CDR3 is TGCAGCGCGGAATACCGGGGGACGGGGTTCTTC. The gene calls are TRBV29-1 and TRBJ2-1, with D possibly being TRBD2 (6 bases). The CDR3 is made up of 11 amino acids. The germline CDR1 and CDR2 sequences are SQVTM and ANQGSEA. Between the trimmed V and J ends, which lost 7 bases and 15 bases, there was a span of 19 bases.